Listed here is a single T cell receptor (beta chain). As yet, its antigen is unknown. This sample stems from a study of cytomegalovirus exposure and HLA in healthy donors. Trimming removed 5 bases at V and 10 bases at J, with 16 bases between. Germline CDR1 is SGHTS and CDR2 is YDEGEE. The CDR3 has 13 residues. Vbeta (60) and Jbeta (13) primers were used in the PCR. The table came from immunoSEQ multiplex PCR; TCRdb's copy has only in-frame clones and leaves some out. This table lists tens of thousands of clones. Findings and limits, study-wide: Confirmation was obtained in vitro that a few CMV-associated chains are specific for CMV antigens. Most TCR beta V segments were productive about 87% or about 30% of the time in an earlier analysis. The number of N-insertions in an Asian-associated ancestry cluster was reportedly below the roughly 670-donor mean in a later analysis. Only CMV serostatus was available as immune exposure information.

V is TRBV5-8 and J is TRBJ2-1; D is perhaps TRBD2 (6 bases). Sequencing input: PBMCs. The sequence came from a man between 50 and 59 years old in good health and CMV-seropositive. The CDR3 loop reads CASSWTTFGEQFF. The CDR3 region has the DNA TGTGCCAGCAGTTGGACTACCTTCGGGGAGCAGTTCTTC.